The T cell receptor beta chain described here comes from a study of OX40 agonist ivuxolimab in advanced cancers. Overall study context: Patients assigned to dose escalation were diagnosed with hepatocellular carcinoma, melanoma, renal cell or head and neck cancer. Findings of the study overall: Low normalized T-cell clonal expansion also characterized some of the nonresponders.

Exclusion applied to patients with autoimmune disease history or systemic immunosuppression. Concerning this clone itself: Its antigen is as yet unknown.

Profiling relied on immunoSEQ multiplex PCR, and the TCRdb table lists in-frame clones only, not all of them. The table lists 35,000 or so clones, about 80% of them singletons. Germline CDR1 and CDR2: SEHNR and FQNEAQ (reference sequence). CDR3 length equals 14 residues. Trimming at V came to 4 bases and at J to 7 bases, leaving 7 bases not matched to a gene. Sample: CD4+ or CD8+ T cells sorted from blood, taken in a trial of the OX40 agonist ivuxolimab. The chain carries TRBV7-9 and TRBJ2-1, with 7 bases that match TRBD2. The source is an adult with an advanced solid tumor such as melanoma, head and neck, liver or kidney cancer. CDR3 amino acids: CASSYGLVTNEQFF. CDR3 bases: TGTGCCAGCAGCTACGGACTAGTCACGAATGAGCAGTTCTTC.